A selection of T cell receptor beta chains follows, all from one sample in a study of cytomegalovirus exposure and HLA in healthy donors. TCRdb's copy holds only in-frame clones and misses some; the assay was immunoSEQ multiplex PCR. Of about 140,000 clones in the sample, about 66% were seen once. Sequencing was performed on PBMCs. The receptors come from a male donor in good health and CMV-seronegative. The CDR3 runs from the conserved cysteine through the conserved F or W. Each record gives: J gene, clone size, D gene, V gene, CDR3 protein, CDR3 DNA. A D gene is named only where the DNA matches it firmly. Where a row states a size, it is once, few, many or the class of an expanded clone; other rows omit it.

>TRBJ2-2|-|-|TRBV30
CAWSRTSTGELFF
TGTGCCTGGAGCCGAACTAGTACCGGGGAGCTGTTTTTT
>TRBJ2-7|few|-|TRBV28
CASSSGVHEQYF
TGTGCCAGCAGTTCAGGGGTCCACGAGCAGTACTTC
>TRBJ2-7|few|TRBD1|TRBV7-8
CASSLGTGGGEQYF
TGTGCCAGCAGCTTAGGGACAGGGGGCGGCGAGCAGTACTTC
>TRBJ2-1|-|TRBD1|TRBV18
CASSLQTGGRYNEQFF
TGTGCCAGCTCACTCCAGACAGGGGGGAGATACAATGAGCAGTTCTTC
>TRBJ1-1|-|-|TRBV6-4
CANSRVGASTEAFF
TGTGCCAACTCCAGGGTAGGGGCGAGTACTGAAGCTTTCTTT
>TRBJ2-3|-|TRBD2|TRBV9
CASSATSGGDTQYF
TGTGCCAGCAGCGCTACTAGCGGGGGGGATACGCAGTATTTT
>TRBJ1-1|few|TRBD1|TRBV7-8
CASSETPRGPGDTEAFF
TGTGCCAGCAGCGAGACCCCCAGGGGGCCCGGGGACACTGAAGCTTTCTTT
>TRBJ2-3|-|-|TRBV10-3
CAISEYNTDTQYF
TGTGCCATCAGTGAGTACAACACAGATACGCAGTATTTT
>TRBJ2-1|-|TRBD1|TRBV7-8
CASSGGTGGYNEQFF
TGTGCCAGCAGCGGAGGGACAGGGGGGTACAATGAGCAGTTCTTC
>TRBJ1-2|-|-|TRBV5-4
CASSSREGYGYTF
TGTGCCAGCAGCTCGCGGGAGGGCTATGGCTACACCTTC
>TRBJ2-5|-|-|TRBV5-6
CASSWGGVRETQYF
TGTGCCAGCAGCTGGGGCGGGGTGCGAGAGACCCAGTACTTC
>TRBJ1-6|-|TRBD1|TRBV28
CATSEDRVYNSPLHF
TGTGCCACCTCCGAGGACAGGGTCTATAATTCACCCCTCCACTTT
>TRBJ1-5|-|TRBD1|TRBV6-5
CASRETGGQPQHF
TGTGCCAGCAGGGAGACAGGGGGTCAGCCCCAGCATTTT
>TRBJ2-7|-|-|TRBV6-1
CASKKELLREQYF
TGTGCCAGCAAAAAGGAGCTTTTACGCGAGCAGTACTTC
>TRBJ1-1|-|-|TRBV28
CASSFEEGSSNTEAFF
TGTGCCAGCAGTTTTGAGGAGGGCAGCTCGAACACTGAAGCTTTCTTT
>TRBJ2-2|-|-|TRBV7-2
CASSLAHSTGELFF
TGTGCCAGCAGCTTAGCGCATAGCACCGGGGAGCTGTTTTTT
>TRBJ2-7|-|-|TRBV5-1
CASSLAYGVGREQYF
TGCGCCAGCAGCTTGGCCTACGGAGTGGGTCGCGAGCAGTACTTC
>TRBJ2-7|-|-|TRBV27
CASSLTFHALEQYF
TGTGCCAGCAGTTTAACCTTCCATGCCCTCGAGCAGTACTTC
>TRBJ2-7|-|-|TRBV28
CASSNPGVRNEQYF
TGTGCCAGCAGTAACCCAGGGGTGAGGAACGAGCAGTACTTC
>TRBJ1-4|few|-|TRBV5-1
CASSFEDSTNEKLFF
TGCGCCAGCAGCTTTGAGGATTCAACTAATGAAAAACTGTTTTTT
>TRBJ2-3|-|-|TRBV7-9
CASSPSVPSTDTQYF
TGTGCCAGCAGTCCGTCCGTCCCTAGCACAGATACGCAGTATTTT
>TRBJ1-4|once|-|TRBV28
CASSFIRGNEKLFF
TGTGCCAGCAGTTTCATCCGCGGAAATGAAAAACTGTTTTTT
>TRBJ2-1|few|-|TRBV7-9
CSSSFGLNEQFF
TGTTCCAGCAGCTTCGGACTCAATGAGCAGTTCTTC
>TRBJ2-7|-|-|TRBV5-1
CASSLVTGREQYF
TGCGCCAGCAGCTTGGTGACAGGGAGGGAGCAGTACTTC
>TRBJ2-7|few|TRBD1|TRBV19
CASSPGTGGPYEQYF
TGTGCCAGTAGTCCAGGGACAGGGGGGCCCTACGAGCAGTACTTC
>TRBJ2-2|-|TRBD2|TRBV30
CAWTRLAGGRNTGELFF
TGTGCCTGGACCAGGCTAGCGGGGGGGAGGAACACCGGGGAGCTGTTTTTT
>TRBJ1-1|-|-|TRBV30
CAWSVGGGSTEAFF
TGTGCCTGGAGTGTAGGAGGAGGGAGCACTGAAGCTTTCTTT
>TRBJ2-7|-|TRBD2|TRBV2
CASSVASGNPREQYF
TGTGCCAGCAGTGTGGCTAGCGGGAACCCGCGGGAGCAGTACTTC
>TRBJ2-5|-|-|TRBV30
CAWRGPLRAGKETQYF
TGTGCCTGGAGGGGCCCCCTAAGGGCGGGGAAAGAGACCCAGTACTTC
>TRBJ1-2|-|TRBD1|TRBV7-2
CASSLAYRGDGYTF
TGTGCCAGCAGCTTAGCGTACAGGGGAGATGGCTACACCTTC
>TRBJ2-1|-|TRBD2|TRBV11-3
CASSRTSGGHSYNEQFF
TGTGCCAGCAGCCGGACTAGCGGGGGCCACTCCTACAATGAGCAGTTCTTC
>TRBJ2-1|-|TRBD1|TRBV7-7
CASSLGQGYNEQFF
TGTGCCAGCAGCTTGGGACAGGGGTACAATGAGCAGTTCTTC
>TRBJ2-7|-|-|TRBV7-9
CASSLTTTDYEQYF
TGTGCCAGCAGCTTAACTACGACCGACTACGAGCAGTACTTC
>TRBJ2-5|-|-|TRBV5-4
CASSWDGTTAETQYF
TGTGCCAGCAGCTGGGACGGGACAACCGCAGAGACCCAGTACTTC
>TRBJ2-2|-|TRBD2|TRBV9
CASSEASGGASGELFF
TGTGCCAGCAGCGAGGCTAGCGGGGGGGCGTCCGGGGAGCTGTTTTTT
>TRBJ2-1|-|-|TRBV7-9
CSSITRGGEQFF
TGTTCCAGCATCACGCGGGGTGGTGAGCAGTTCTTC
>TRBJ1-1|few|-|TRBV7-6
CASSLARGLNTEAFF
TGTGCCAGCAGCTTAGCGCGGGGGCTCAACACTGAAGCTTTCTTT
>TRBJ1-5|-|TRBD1|TRBV18
CASSSTGADQPQHF
TGTGCCAGCTCATCTACAGGGGCAGATCAGCCCCAGCATTTT
>TRBJ2-3|medium-sized|-|TRBV21-1
CASSKEGTSDETDTQYF
TGTGCCAGCAGCAAGGAGGGGACTAGCGACGAGACAGATACGCAGTATTTT
>TRBJ2-1|-|-|TRBV19
CASSIGASTYNEQFF
TGTGCCAGTAGTATAGGGGCTTCCACTTACAATGAGCAGTTCTTC
>TRBJ1-3|-|-|TRBV6-1
CASSDPGHFSGNIIYF
TGTGCCAGCAGTGACCCCGGACACTTCTCTGGAAACATCATATATTTT
>TRBJ1-6|-|-|TRBV5-8
CARGGGSYNSPLHF
TGTGCCCGAGGGGGGGGCTCCTATAATTCACCCCTCCACTTT
>TRBJ1-1|few|-|TRBV4-3
CASSQDQEGGWNTEAFF
TGCGCCAGCAGCCAAGATCAAGAGGGGGGGTGGAACACTGAAGCTTTCTTT
>TRBJ2-4|-|-|TRBV18
CASSPGAATKNIQYF
TGTGCCAGCTCCCCGGGAGCCGCGACCAAAAACATTCAGTACTTC
>TRBJ2-7|-|-|TRBV6-6
CASSYSAGGNEQYF
TGTGCCAGCAGTTACTCGGCAGGGGGGAACGAGCAGTACTTC
>TRBJ2-7|-|TRBD1|TRBV29-1
CSVRTGREQYF
TGCAGCGTTAGGACAGGTCGCGAGCAGTACTTC
>TRBJ1-1|-|TRBD1|TRBV5-1
CASSWITGAGTEAFF
TGCGCCAGCAGCTGGATAACAGGGGCGGGCACTGAAGCTTTCTTT
>TRBJ2-1|once|-|TRBV11-1
CASSSRVVDNEQFF
TGTGCCAGCAGCTCCAGGGTTGTCGACAATGAGCAGTTCTTC
>TRBJ1-1|once|-|TRBV19
CASSWDTNTEAFF
TGTGCCAGTTCTTGGGACACCAACACTGAAGCTTTCTTT
>TRBJ2-1|-|-|TRBV7-8
CASSLDGQGNEQFF
TGTGCCAGCAGCTTAGACGGGCAGGGAAATGAGCAGTTCTTC